Given below is one TCR beta chain in context. The CDR3 has 15 residues. CDR1 is SGHRS, CDR2 YFSETQ, per germline. After removal of 0 bases from V and 2 bases from J, the junction contained 5 bases not matched to a gene. These data come from a study of blood T cell repertoires in COVID-19. Under the authors' procedure: Amplifying reference gene primers gave estimates of nucleated cell counts. Here immunoSEQ multiplex PCR was the method, and the copy in TCRdb shows in-frame clones only, minus some. That table furnishes V, J and clone size, whereas the DNA furnished D and trimming. The profile shows around 370,000 clones, 85% to 90% of them singletons.

The specimen was peripheral blood. The chain combines TRBV5-1 with TRBJ2-7; 7 nucleotides match TRBD2. This sequence originates from a woman between 50 and 59 years old with COVID-19, enrolled during active disease. For the CDR3, the DNA is TGCGCCAGCAGCTTGGCCGGAGGGAGGGCCTACGAGCAGTACTTC. Residues: CASSLAGGRAYEQYF.